This T cell receptor (beta chain) was retrieved from a study of CD8 T cells in Susac syndrome. The CDR3 has 16 residues. V gave up 2 bases and J gave up 3 bases; unmatched junction bases: 9. Germline V gene sequence: CDR1 SGHDT, CDR2 YYEEEE. The authors reverse transcribed roughly 0.5 to 1 ug RNA with random hexamers. TCRdb reprocessed the immunoSEQ multiplex PCR reads with MiXCR, giving one entry per CDR3 protein. The sample consists of some 180,000 distinct CDR3 sequences, roughly 94% of them appearing once. Input material: CD4+ T cells from PBMCs. The origin of this receptor is a human donor in good health. The chain uses TRBV5-6 and TRBJ2-7; TRBD2 matches 9 bases. CDR3 nucleotide sequence: TGTGCCAGCAGCTTTGCCGTTAGCGGGAGTGACTACGAGCAGTACTTC. It yields the protein CASSFAVSGSDYEQYF.